A single sample gave rise to the 25 T cell receptor beta chains below, sequenced in a study of blood T cells in healthy people across ages. A sample-barcoded 5' primer and a J-beta primer mix were used in a second PCR of roughly 7 to 12 cycles. TCRdb analysed the 5' RACE reads with MiXCR anew, one entry per CDR3 protein. This sample has under 800,000 distinct CDR3 sequences; about 21% occur once, and the top ten carry 3% to 4.5%. Specimen: blood. The receptor set was obtained from a man in his 70s in good health.

The V gene is TRBV12-3 or TRBV12-4, the J gene TRBJ1-1, with a weak D call TRBD1 (5 bases). V was pared by 1 base and J by 11 bases, with 11 bases between. The CDR3 covers 12 residues. CDR3 sequence reads: CASSLGGVTAFF. CDR3 coding DNA: TGTGCCAGCAGTTTAGGGGGCGTAACGGCTTTCTTT.

The chain has TRBV2 and TRBJ1-2; TRBD1 might be the D (5 bases). The CDR3 is 14 residues long. The V gene's germline CDR1 is SNHLY and CDR2 FYNNEI. Trimming removed 0 bases at V and 8 bases at J, with 13 bases between. The CDR3, as DNA: TGTGCCAGCAGTGAAGCAGGGCCAGGGAGCGGCTACACCTTC. Translation: CASSEAGPGSGYTF.

This clonotype was detected a few times. V is TRBV28 and J is TRBJ2-1; 11 nucleotides agree with TRBD2. The CDR3 loop spans 16 amino acids. The germline V gene has CDR1 MDHEN and CDR2 SYDVKM. With V trimmed by 4 bases and J by 4 bases, 6 bases remained unmatched. The CDR3 nucleotides are TGTGCCAGCAGTTCACTAGCGGGAGCCGTATACAATGAGCAGTTCTTC. Amino acid sequence: CASSSLAGAVYNEQFF.

The chain has TRBV29-1 and TRBJ2-3; D is possibly TRBD1 or TRBD2 (5 bases each). Germline V lookup: CDR1 SQVTM, CDR2 ANQGSEA. This CDR3 contains 11 residues. V shed 7 bases and J shed 5 bases, with 10 bases lying between them. The CDR3 loop is CSAVRGDTQYF. For the CDR3, the DNA is TGCAGCGCCGTGAGGGGAGATACGCAGTATTTT.

DNA for the CDR3: TGCAGTGCCCGGGCCCCTATGAACACTGAAGCTTTCTTT. This translates into CSARAPMNTEAFF. The chain uses TRBV20-1 and TRBJ1-1, with D hard to call. The germline V gene encodes CDR1 DFQATT and CDR2 SNEGSKA (reference sequence). The CDR3 is made up of 13 amino acids. V was shortened by 6 bases and J by 0 bases, with 11 bases between the two germline ends.

This clonotype turned up a few times. This chain joins TRBV12-3 or TRBV12-4 and TRBJ2-5; possibly TRBD1 for D (5 bases). The DNA end lines up better with TRBJ2-1; the J call may be wrong. The CDR3 length is 13 residues. DNA of the CDR3: TGTGCCAGCAGTCCGCCTGGGGCCCATGAGCAGTTCTTC. The encoded protein is CASSPPGAHEQFF.

This clonotype came up a few times. This chain connects TRBV4-1 to TRBJ1-5; D remains unclear. From germline, CDR1 is MGHRA and CDR2 YSYEKL. V was shortened by 1 base and J by 0 bases, with 7 bases between the two germline ends. The CDR3 is made up of 15 amino acids. CDR3 sequence (DNA): TGCGCCAGCAGCCAAGGACTGGATAGCAATCAGCCCCAGCATTTT. This gives the protein CASSQGLDSNQPQHF.

The chain uses TRBV5-1 and TRBJ2-5; 12 positions agree with TRBD1. The J call may not be correct, given that the DNA end is closer to TRBJ2-1. Germline CDR1 SGHRS, CDR2 YFSETQ. The CDR3 has 14 amino acids. CDR3 loop: CASSTGQGADEQFF. The DNA for the CDR3 is TGCGCCAGCAGCACGGGACAGGGGGCGGATGAGCAGTTCTTC.

The table lists this clonotype with a few counts. The chain employs TRBV30 and TRBJ1-2; TRBD1 matches 8 bases. This CDR3 has 13 amino acids. Unmatched junction bases numbered 7, after V lost 2 bases and J lost 8 bases. The V gene's germline CDR1 is GTSNPN and CDR2 SVGIG (reference sequence). The CDR3 loop is CAWSPTGGSGYTF. For the CDR3, the DNA is TGTGCCTGGAGTCCCACAGGGGGTAGCGGCTACACCTTC.

This clonotype was found a few times. V usage is TRBV20-1 and J usage is TRBJ1-4, with 8 bases that match TRBD1. V lost 4 bases, J lost 13 bases, and 5 bases stayed unmatched. The CDR3 loop spans 11 amino acids. Germline CDR1 reads DFQATT; CDR2 reads SNEGSKA (reference sequence). This CDR3 reads CSAKGTGRLFF. The CDR3 DNA sequence: TGCAGTGCTAAGGGGACAGGTAGACTGTTTTTT.

V usage is TRBV5-1 and J usage is TRBJ2-5; 11 bases match TRBD2. The DNA end lines up better with TRBJ2-7; the J call may be wrong. From germline, CDR1 is SGHRS and CDR2 YFSETQ. The CDR3 is 16 residues long. The CDR3: CASSLAPGLAEYEQYF. The CDR3 region has the DNA TGCGCCAGCAGCTTGGCGCCGGGACTAGCGGAATACGAGCAGTACTTC.

The chain employs TRBV7-9 and TRBJ1-2; possible D gene TRBD1, 5 bases. Per germline, CDR1 SEHNR and CDR2 FQNEAQ (reference sequence). CDR3 length equals 14 residues. V was pared by 1 base and J by 6 bases, with 12 bases between. The CDR3 nucleotides are TGTGCCAGCAGCTTAGACAGGTTTGGGAATGGCTACACCTTC. Amino acids: CASSLDRFGNGYTF. The whole variable domain, filled in from reference TRBV7-9 and TRBJ1-2, reads DTGVSQNPRHKITKRGQNVTFRCDPISEHNRLYWYRQTLGQGPEFLTYFQNEAQLEKSRLLSDRFSAERPKGSFSTLEIQRTEQGDSAMYLCASSLDRFGNGYTFGSGTRLTVV.

This clonotype showed up many times. DNA for the CDR3: TGTGCCAGCAGCTTAGAACAGCAAGAGACCCAGTACTTC. This codes for CASSLEQQETQYF. The chain is built from TRBV13 and TRBJ2-5; D is unresolved. There are 13 residues in the CDR3. Germline assignment: CDR1 PRHDT and CDR2 FYEKMQ (reference sequence). V was pared by 1 base and J by 2 bases, with 5 bases between. The entire variable domain, with the rest obtained from reference TRBV13 and TRBJ2-5, is as follows: AAGVIQSPRHLIKEKRETATLKCYPIPRHDTVYWYQQGPGQDPQFLISFYEKMQSDKGSIPDRFSAQQFSDYHSELNMSSLELGDSALYFCASSLEQQETQYFGPGTRLLVL.

Comments on this clonotype: A read error is likely, as this CDR3 ends without the conserved phenylalanine or tryptophan. V and J are TRBV5-1 and TRBJ1-4, with D possibly matching TRBD1 (6 bases). Between the trimmed V and J ends, which lost 2 bases and 4 bases, there was a span of 9 bases. CDR3 length equals 14 residues. Germline assignment: CDR1 SGHRS and CDR2 YFSETQ. The DNA of the CDR3 is TGCGCCAGCAGCTTCGGCAGGGGTAATGAAAAACTGTTTTCT. Its translation is CASSFGRGNEKLFS.

As DNA, the CDR3 is TGCAGTGCTGGGGGACTAGGGAGCCTGGCAGATACGCAGTATTTT. Translation: CSAGGLGSLADTQYF. The chain uses TRBV20-1 and TRBJ2-3; the match to TRBD2 covers 8 bases. Germline V gene sequence: CDR1 DFQATT, CDR2 SNEGSKA (reference sequence). The CDR3 consists of 15 residues. With V trimmed by 5 bases and J by 4 bases, 11 bases remained unmatched.

In this sample, this clonotype turned up a few times. The chain recombines TRBV7-9 with TRBJ2-5; D not resolved. Near its end, the DNA agrees better with TRBJ2-1, so the J call may be wrong. This CDR3 has 13 amino acids. CDR1 and CDR2 (germline): SEHNR, FQNEAQ (reference sequence). The DNA for the CDR3 is TGTGCCAGCAGAATGACCGTTAGTAATGAGCAGTTCTTC. Protein product: CASRMTVSNEQFF.

This clonotype came up a few times. This sequence joins TRBV4-1 and TRBJ2-7, with 10 bases matching TRBD2. The trim removed 3 bases at V and 2 bases at J, leaving 7 bases unmatched. CDR1 and CDR2 from the germline V gene are MGHRA and YSYEKL. The length of the CDR3 is 16 residues. CDR3: CASSQGGLATTYEQYF. The CDR3 DNA reads as TGCGCCAGCAGCCAGGGGGGACTAGCGACTACCTACGAGCAGTACTTC.

This chain uses TRBV6-1 with TRBJ2-3, with D perhaps TRBD1 (6 bases). Between the trimmed V and J ends, which lost 6 bases and 3 bases, there was a span of 16 bases. CDR1 and CDR2 (germline): MNHNS, SASEGT. The CDR3 runs 15 residues. CDR3 DNA: TGTGCCAGCAGGATGTGGGCAGGGGAAACAGATACGCAGTATTTT. It specifies CASRMWAGETDTQYF.

This clonotype was detected ten times or more. The chain uses TRBV28 and TRBJ1-2; 7 bases align to TRBD1. The CDR3 is made up of 14 amino acids. Germline V CDR1 and CDR2: MDHEN, SYDVKM. The J segment lost 4 bases and the V segment lost 7 bases, leaving 9 bases of the junction unmatched. The CDR3 region has the DNA TGTGCCAGCAACCCGGGGACAGTCGGCTATGGCTACACCTTC. Residues: CASNPGTVGYGYTF.

This clonotype was counted a few times. V is TRBV29-1 and J is TRBJ2-2; possible D gene TRBD2, 6 bases. This CDR3 spans 15 amino acids. The germline V gene has CDR1 SQVTM and CDR2 ANQGSEA. Trimming removed 4 bases at V and 4 bases at J, with 16 bases between. The CDR3 here is CSVGLTGVVTGELFF. CDR3 in DNA: TGCAGCGTTGGACTAACGGGAGTAGTCACCGGGGAGCTGTTTTTT.

This clonotype turned up a few times. J is TRBJ1-5 and V is TRBV28; a weak D match, TRBD1 (6 bases). In germline, CDR1 is MDHEN, CDR2 SYDVKM. This CDR3 contains 16 residues. V was trimmed by 0 bases and J by 7 bases, leaving 16 bases between them. The CDR3 nucleotides are TGTGCCAGCAGTTTATGGGGCAGGGGAAGGGAGCAGCCCCAGCATTTT. Translation: CASSLWGRGREQPQHF.

The chain is built from TRBV29-1 and TRBJ2-5; tentative D call: TRBD2 (6 bases). The J call may be wrong; the DNA end is better matched by TRBJ2-1. CDR1 and CDR2 (germline): SQVTM, ANQGSEA. The CDR3 runs 13 residues. The CDR3 DNA is TGCAGCGTTAGCCCCCTAGCGAGGAATGAGCAGTTCTTC. Its translation: CSVSPLARNEQFF.

This sequence joins TRBV20-1 and TRBJ2-3, with TRBD2 as a possible D gene (6 bases). This CDR3 has 15 residues. Germline loops: CDR1 DFQATT, CDR2 SNEGSKA (reference sequence). Trimming left V 2 bases short and J 2 bases short, with 14 bases between. The CDR3 here is CSARTPGTHTDTQYF. CDR3 bases: TGCAGTGCTAGAACGCCCGGGACTCACACAGATACGCAGTATTTT.

The sample holds many counts of this clonotype. The V and J genes are TRBV29-1 and TRBJ2-3, with a weak D call TRBD1 (6 bases). V lost 7 bases, J lost 7 bases, and 15 bases lay in between. In germline, CDR1 is SQVTM, CDR2 ANQGSEA. The CDR3 extends over 12 amino acids. DNA for the CDR3: TGCAGCGCTTTACAGGGCTTTAATACGCAGTATTTT. Translated: CSALQGFNTQYF.

This clonotype was observed a handful of times. Its ends do not fully match the called genes, so a read error is possible. The chain uses TRBV10-3 and TRBJ2-7, with 10 bases fitting TRBD1. This CDR3 has 15 residues. Germline lookup yields CDR1 ENHRY and CDR2 SYGVKD. CDR3 DNA sequence: TGTGCCATCAGAGAGTCGGGACAGGGGTTCTACGAGCAGTACTTC. It translates to CAIRESGQGFYEQYF.